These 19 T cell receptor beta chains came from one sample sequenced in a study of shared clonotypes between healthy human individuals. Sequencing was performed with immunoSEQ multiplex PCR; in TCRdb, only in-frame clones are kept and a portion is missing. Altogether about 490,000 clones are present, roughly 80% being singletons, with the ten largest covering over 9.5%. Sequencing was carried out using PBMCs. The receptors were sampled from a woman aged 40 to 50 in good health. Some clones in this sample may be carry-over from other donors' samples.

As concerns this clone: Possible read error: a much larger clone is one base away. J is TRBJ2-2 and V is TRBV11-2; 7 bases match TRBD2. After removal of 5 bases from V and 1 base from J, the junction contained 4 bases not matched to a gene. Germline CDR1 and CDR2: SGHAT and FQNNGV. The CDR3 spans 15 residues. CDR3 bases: TGTGCCAGCAGCCCGACTAGCTTGAACACCGGGGAGCTGTTTTTT. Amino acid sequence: CASSPTSLNTGELFF.

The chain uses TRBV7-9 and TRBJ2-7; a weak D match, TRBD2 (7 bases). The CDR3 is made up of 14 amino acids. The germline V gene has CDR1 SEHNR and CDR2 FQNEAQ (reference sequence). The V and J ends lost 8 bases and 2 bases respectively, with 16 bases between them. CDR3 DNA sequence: TGTGCCAGCGCCCCCGGGGGGCTAGCCTACGAGCAGTACTTC. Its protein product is CASAPGGLAYEQYF. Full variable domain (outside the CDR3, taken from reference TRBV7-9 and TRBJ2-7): DTGVSQNPRHKITKRGQNVTFRCDPISEHNRLYWYRQTLGQGPEFLTYFQNEAQLEKSRLLSDRFSAERPKGSFSTLEIQRTEQGDSAMYLCASAPGGLAYEQYFGPGTRLTVT.

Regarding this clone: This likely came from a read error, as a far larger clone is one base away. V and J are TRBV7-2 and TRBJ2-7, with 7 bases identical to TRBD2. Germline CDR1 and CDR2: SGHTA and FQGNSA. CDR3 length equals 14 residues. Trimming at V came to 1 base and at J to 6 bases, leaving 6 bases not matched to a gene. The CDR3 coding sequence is TGTGCCAGCAGCTTAGACAGCGGGACGTGCGAGCAGTACTTC. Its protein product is CASSLDSGTCEQYF.

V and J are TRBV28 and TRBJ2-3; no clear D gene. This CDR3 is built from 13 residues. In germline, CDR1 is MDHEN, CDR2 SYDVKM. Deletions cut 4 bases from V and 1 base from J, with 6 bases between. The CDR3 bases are TGTGCCAGCAGTTGGGTCGGCACAGATACGCAGTATTTT. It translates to CASSWVGTDTQYF.

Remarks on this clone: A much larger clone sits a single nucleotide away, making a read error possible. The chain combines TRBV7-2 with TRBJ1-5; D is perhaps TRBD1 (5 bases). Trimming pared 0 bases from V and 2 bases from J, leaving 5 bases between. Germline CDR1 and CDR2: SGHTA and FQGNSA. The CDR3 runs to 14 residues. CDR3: CASSLAGGNQPQHF. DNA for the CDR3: TGTGCCAGCAGCTTAGCAGGGGGCAATCAGCCCCAGCATTTT.

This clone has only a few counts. The CDR3, as DNA: TGTGCCAGCAGCCAAGGAGGGACAGACTCCTACGAGCAGTACTTC. It encodes CASSQGGTDSYEQYF. The rearrangement joins TRBV4-2 to TRBJ2-7; 7 nucleotides line up with TRBD1. There are 15 residues in the CDR3. The junction had 3 bases not matched to a gene; V was cut back by 1 base and J by 0 bases. Germline lookup yields CDR1 LGHNA and CDR2 YNFKEQ.

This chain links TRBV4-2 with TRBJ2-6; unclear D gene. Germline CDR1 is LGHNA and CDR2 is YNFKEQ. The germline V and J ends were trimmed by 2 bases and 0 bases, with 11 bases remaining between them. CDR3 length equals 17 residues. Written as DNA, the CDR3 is TGTGCCAGCAGCCAAAGTAGCACAAGCTCTGGGGCCAACGTCCTGACTTTC. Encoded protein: CASSQSSTSSGANVLTF.

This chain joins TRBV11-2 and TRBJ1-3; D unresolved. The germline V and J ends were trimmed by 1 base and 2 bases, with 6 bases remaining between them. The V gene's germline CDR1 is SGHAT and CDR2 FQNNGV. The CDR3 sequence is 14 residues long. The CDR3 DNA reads TGTGCCAGCAGCTTAGGGACGGCTGGAAACACCATATATTTT. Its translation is CASSLGTAGNTIYF.

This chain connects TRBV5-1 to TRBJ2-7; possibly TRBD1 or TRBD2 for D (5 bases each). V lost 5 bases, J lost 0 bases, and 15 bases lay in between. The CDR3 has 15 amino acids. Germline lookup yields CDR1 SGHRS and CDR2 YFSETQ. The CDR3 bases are TGCGCCAGCAGAAGAACCGGGACCGTCTCCTACGAGCAGTACTTC. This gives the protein CASRRTGTVSYEQYF. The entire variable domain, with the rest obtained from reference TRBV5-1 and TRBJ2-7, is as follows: KAGVTQTPRYLIKTRGQQVTLSCSPISGHRSVSWYQQTPGQGLQFLFEYFSETQRNKGNFPGRFSGRQFSNSRSEMNVSTLELGDSALYLCASRRTGTVSYEQYFGPGTRLTVT.

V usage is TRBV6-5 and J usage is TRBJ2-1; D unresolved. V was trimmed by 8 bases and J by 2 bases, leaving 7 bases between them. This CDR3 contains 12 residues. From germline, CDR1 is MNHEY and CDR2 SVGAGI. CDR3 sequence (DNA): TGTGCCAGCTGGAAAGCCTACAATGAGCAGTTCTTC. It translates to CASWKAYNEQFF.

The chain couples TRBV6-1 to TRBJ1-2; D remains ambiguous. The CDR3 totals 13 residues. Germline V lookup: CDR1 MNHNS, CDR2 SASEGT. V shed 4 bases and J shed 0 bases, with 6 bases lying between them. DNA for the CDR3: TGTGCCAGCAGTGTGATAGCTAACTATGGCTACACCTTC. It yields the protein CASSVIANYGYTF.

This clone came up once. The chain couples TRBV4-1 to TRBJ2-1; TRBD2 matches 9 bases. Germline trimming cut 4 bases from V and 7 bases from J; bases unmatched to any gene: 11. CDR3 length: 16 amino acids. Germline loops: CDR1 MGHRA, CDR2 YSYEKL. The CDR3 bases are TGCGCCAGCAGCCCACTTGGACTAGCGCTCGGAAATGAGCAGTTCTTC. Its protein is CASSPLGLALGNEQFF.

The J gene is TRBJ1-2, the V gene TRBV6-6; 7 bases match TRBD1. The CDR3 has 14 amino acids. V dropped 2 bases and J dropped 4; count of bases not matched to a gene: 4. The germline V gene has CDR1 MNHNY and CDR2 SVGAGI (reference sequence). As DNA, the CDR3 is TGTGCCAGCAGTTACCTGGGACAGTTCTATGGCTACACCTTC. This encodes CASSYLGQFYGYTF.

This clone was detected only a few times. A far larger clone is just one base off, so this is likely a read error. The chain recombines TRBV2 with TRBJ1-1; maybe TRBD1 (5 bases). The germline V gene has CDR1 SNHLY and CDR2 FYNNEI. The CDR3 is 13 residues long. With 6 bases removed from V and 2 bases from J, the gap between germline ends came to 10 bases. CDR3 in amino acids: CASSQQVNTEAFF. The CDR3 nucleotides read TGTGCCAGCAGCCAACAGGTAAACACTGAAGCTTTCTTT.

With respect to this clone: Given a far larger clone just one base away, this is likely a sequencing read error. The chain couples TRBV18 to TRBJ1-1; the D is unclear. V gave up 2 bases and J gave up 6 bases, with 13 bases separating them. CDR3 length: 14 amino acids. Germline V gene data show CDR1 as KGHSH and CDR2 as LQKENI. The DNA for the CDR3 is TGTGCCAGCTCACCAAGTCCGGCTTGTGCTGAAGCTTTCTTT. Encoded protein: CASSPSPACAEAFF. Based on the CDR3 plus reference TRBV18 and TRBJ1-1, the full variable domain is NAGVMQNPRHLVRRRGQEARLRCSPMKGHSHVYWYRQLPEEGLKFMVYLQKENIIDESGMPKERFSAEFPKEGPSILRIQQVVRGDSAAYFCASSPSPACAEAFFGQGTRLTVV.

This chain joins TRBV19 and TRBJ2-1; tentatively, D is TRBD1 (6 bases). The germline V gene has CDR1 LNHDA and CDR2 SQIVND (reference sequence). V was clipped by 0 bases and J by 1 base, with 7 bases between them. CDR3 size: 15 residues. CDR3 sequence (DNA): TGTGCCAGTAGTATAGATGACAGGTCCTACAATGAGCAGTTCTTC. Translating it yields CASSIDDRSYNEQFF.

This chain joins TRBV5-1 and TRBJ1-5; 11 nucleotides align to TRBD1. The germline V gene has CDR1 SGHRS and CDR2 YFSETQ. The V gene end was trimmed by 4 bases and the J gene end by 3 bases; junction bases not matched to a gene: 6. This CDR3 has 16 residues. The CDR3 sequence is CASSAGTGGNNQPQHF. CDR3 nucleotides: TGCGCCAGCAGCGCCGGGACAGGGGGGAACAATCAGCCCCAGCATTTT.

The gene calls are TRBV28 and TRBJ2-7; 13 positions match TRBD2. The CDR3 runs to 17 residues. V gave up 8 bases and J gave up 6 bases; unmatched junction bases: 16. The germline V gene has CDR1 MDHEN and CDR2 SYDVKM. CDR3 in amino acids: CASHRSVLAGGDLEQYF. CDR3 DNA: TGTGCCAGCCACCGCTCAGTACTAGCGGGAGGGGATCTCGAGCAGTACTTC. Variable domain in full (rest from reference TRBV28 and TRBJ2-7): DVKVTQSSRYLVKRTGEKVFLECVQDMDHENMFWYRQDPGLGLRLIYFSYDVKMKEKGDIPEGYSVSREKKERFSLILESASTNQTSMYLCASHRSVLAGGDLEQYFGPGTRLTVT.

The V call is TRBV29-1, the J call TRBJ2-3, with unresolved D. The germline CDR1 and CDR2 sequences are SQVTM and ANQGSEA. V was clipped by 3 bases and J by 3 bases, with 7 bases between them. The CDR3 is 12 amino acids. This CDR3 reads CSVELVTDTQYF. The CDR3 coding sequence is TGCAGCGTTGAGCTTGTAACAGATACGCAGTATTTT.